The clone carrying this T cell receptor (beta chain) was seen just once. These data are taken from a study of T cell changes during pregnancy in multiple sclerosis. TCRdb's table, derived via immunoSEQ multiplex PCR, lists solely in-frame clones and lacks some. The repertoire holds 70,000 to 95,000 clones, with around 94% as singletons. The material was peripheral blood, obtained after pregnancy. The source of this sequence is a female donor in good health, enrolled as a control in a pregnancy study.

CDR3 sequence (DNA): TGCGCCAGCAGCTTGGCCTCGGGGGGGGGAATTTACGGACAGTACTTC. Translating gives CASSLASGGGIYGQYF. V and J are TRBV5-1 and TRBJ2-7; 8 bases fit TRBD2. The CDR3 loop spans 16 amino acids. V lost 0 bases to trimming and J lost 10 bases; unmatched junction nucleotides: 15. CDR1 and CDR2 from the germline V gene are SGHRS and YFSETQ. The variable domain in full, completed from reference TRBV5-1 and TRBJ2-7, reads KAGVTQTPRYLIKTRGQQVTLSCSPISGHRSVSWYQQTPGQGLQFLFEYFSETQRNKGNFPGRFSGRQFSNSRSEMNVSTLELGDSALYLCASSLASGGGIYGQYFGPGTRLTVT.